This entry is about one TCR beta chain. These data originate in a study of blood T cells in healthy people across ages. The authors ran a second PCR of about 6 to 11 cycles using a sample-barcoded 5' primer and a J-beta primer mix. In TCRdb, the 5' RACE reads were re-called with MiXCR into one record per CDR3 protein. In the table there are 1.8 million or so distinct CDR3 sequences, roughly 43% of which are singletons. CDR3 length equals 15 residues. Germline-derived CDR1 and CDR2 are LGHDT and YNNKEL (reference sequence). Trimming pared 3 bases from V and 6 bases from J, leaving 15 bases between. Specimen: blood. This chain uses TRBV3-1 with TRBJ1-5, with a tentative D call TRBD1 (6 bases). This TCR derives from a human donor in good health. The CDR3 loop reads CASSQDTGSGQPQHF. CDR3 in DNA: TGTGCCAGCAGCCAGGATACAGGGAGCGGTCAGCCCCAGCATTTT.